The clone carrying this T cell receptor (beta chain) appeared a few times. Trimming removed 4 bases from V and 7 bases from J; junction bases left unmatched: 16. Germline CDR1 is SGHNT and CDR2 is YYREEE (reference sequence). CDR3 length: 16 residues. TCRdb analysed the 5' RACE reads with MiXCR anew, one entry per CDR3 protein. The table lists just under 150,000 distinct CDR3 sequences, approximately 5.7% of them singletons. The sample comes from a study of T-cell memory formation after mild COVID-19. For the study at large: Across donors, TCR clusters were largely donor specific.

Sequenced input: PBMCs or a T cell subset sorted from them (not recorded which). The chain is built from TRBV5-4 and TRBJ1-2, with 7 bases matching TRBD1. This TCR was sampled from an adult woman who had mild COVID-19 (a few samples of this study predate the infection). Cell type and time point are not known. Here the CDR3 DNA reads TGTGCCAGCAGCCACGACAGGGTTCTCACCTTATCTGGCTACACCTTC. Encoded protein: CASSHDRVLTLSGYTF.